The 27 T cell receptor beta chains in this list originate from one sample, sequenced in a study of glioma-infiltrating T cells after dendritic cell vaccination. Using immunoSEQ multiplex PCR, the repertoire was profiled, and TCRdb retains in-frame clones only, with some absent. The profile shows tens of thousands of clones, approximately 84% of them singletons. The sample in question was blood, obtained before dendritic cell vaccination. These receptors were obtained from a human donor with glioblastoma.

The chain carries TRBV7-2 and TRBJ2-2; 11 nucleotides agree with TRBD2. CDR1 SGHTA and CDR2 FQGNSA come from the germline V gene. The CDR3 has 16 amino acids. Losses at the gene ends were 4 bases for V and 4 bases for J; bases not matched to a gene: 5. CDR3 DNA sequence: TGTGCCAGCAGCTCGGGACTAGCGGTCCTCACCGGGGAGCTGTTTTTT. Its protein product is CASSSGLAVLTGELFF.

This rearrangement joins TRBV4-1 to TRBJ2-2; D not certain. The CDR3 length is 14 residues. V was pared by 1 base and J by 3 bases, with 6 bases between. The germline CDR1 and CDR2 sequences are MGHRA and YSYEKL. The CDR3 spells CASSQVSDTGELFF. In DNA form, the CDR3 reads TGCGCCAGCAGCCAAGTCTCTGACACCGGGGAGCTGTTTTTT.

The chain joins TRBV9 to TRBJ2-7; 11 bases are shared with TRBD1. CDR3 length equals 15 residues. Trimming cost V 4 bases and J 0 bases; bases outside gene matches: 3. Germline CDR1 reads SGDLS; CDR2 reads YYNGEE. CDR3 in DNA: TGTGCCAGCAGCATAGGGACAGGGGGCTCCTACGAGCAGTACTTC. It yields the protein CASSIGTGGSYEQYF.

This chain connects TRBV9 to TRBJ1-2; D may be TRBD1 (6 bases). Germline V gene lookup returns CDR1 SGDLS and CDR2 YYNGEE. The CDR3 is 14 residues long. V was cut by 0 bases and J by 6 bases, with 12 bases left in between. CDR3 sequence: CASSVDRGGHGYTF. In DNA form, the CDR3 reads TGTGCCAGCAGCGTAGACCGGGGGGGCCATGGCTACACCTTC.

CDR3 residues: CASSEDYPSGGASEQFF. DNA for the CDR3: TGTGCCAGCAGTGAGGACTATCCTAGCGGGGGGGCCTCTGAGCAGTTCTTC. This chain links TRBV2 with TRBJ2-1; 12 positions agree with TRBD2. Per the germline V gene, CDR1 is SNHLY and CDR2 is FYNNEI. CDR3 length: 17 residues. V trimming: 3 bases; J trimming: 9 bases; junction bases outside the gene matches: 12.

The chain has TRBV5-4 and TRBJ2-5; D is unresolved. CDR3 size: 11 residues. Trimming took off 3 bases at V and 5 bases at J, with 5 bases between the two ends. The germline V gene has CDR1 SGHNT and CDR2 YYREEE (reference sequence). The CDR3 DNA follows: TGTGCCAGCAGCTGGCAGGAGACCCAGTACTTC. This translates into CASSWQETQYF.

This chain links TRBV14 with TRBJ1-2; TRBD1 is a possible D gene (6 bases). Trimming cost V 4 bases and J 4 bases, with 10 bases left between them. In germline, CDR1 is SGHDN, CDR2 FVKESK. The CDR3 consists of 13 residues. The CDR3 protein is CASSLTGSYGYTF. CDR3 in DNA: TGTGCCAGCAGCCTAACAGGGAGCTATGGCTACACCTTC.

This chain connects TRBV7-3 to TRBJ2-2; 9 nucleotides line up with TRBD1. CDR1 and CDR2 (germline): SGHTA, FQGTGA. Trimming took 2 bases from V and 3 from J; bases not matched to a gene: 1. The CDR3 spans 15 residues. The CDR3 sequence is CASSLGTGYTGELFF. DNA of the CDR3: TGTGCCAGCAGCTTAGGGACAGGGTACACCGGGGAGCTGTTTTTT.

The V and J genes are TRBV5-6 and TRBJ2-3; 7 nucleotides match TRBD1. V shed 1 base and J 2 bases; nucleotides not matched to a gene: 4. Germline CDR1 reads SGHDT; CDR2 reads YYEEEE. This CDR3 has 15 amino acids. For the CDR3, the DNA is TGTGCCAGCAGCTTGAGGGGACAGTCCACAGATACGCAGTATTTT. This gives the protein CASSLRGQSTDTQYF.

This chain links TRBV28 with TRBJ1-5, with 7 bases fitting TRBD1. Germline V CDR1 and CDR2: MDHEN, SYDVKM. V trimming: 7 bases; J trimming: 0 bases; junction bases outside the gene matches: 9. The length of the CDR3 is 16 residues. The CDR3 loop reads CASTSPGTASNQPQHF. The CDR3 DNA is TGTGCCAGCACCTCGCCCGGGACAGCTAGCAATCAGCCCCAGCATTTT.

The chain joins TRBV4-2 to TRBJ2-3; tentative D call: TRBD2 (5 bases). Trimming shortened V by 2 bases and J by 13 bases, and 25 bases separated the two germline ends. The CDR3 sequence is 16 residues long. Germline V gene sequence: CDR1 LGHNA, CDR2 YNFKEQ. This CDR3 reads CASSQSGRGSGFMKYF. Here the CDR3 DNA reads TGTGCCAGCAGCCAATCTGGCAGAGGGAGCGGCTTTATGAAGTATTTT.

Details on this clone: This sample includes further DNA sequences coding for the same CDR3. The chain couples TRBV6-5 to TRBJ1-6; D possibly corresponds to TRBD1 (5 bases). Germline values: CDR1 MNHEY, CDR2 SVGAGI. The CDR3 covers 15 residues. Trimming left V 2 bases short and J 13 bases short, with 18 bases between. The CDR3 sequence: CASSYDSRVGSPLHF. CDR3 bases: TGTGCCAGCAGTTACGATAGCAGGGTAGGCTCCCCCCTCCACTTT.

As DNA, the CDR3 is TGCGCCAGCAGCTTTGGATCTGCGGGCTACGAGCAGTACTTC. Translating gives CASSFGSAGYEQYF. This chain uses TRBV5-1 with TRBJ2-7; D might be TRBD2 (5 bases). Germline-derived CDR1 and CDR2 are SGHRS and YFSETQ. This CDR3 spans 14 amino acids. With 2 bases removed from V and 3 bases from J, the gap between germline ends came to 12 bases. Filled out from reference TRBV5-1 and TRBJ2-7, the complete variable domain reads KAGVTQTPRYLIKTRGQQVTLSCSPISGHRSVSWYQQTPGQGLQFLFEYFSETQRNKGNFPGRFSGRQFSNSRSEMNVSTLELGDSALYLCASSFGSAGYEQYFGPGTRLTVT.

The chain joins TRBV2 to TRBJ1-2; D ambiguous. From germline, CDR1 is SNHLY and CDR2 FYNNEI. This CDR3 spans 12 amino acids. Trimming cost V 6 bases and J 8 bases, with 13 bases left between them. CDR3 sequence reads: CASSQILQGYTF. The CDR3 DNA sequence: TGTGCCAGCAGCCAAATACTACAAGGCTACACCTTC.

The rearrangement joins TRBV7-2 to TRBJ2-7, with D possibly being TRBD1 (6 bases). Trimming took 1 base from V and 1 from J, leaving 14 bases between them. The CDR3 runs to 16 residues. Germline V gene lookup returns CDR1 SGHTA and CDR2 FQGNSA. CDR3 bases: TGTGCCAGCAGCTTAGTCGCAGGGGCGCTTTCCTACGAGCAGTACTTC. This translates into CASSLVAGALSYEQYF. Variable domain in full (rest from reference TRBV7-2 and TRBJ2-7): GAGVSQSPSNKVTEKGKDVELRCDPISGHTALYWYRQSLGQGLEFLIYFQGNSAPDKSGLPSDRFSAERTGGSVSTLTIQRTQQEDSAVYLCASSLVAGALSYEQYFGPGTRLTVT.

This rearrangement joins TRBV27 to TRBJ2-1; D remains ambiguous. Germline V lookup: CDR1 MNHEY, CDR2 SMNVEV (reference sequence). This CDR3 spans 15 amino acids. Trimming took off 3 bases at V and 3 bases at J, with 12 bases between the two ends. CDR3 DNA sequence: TGTGCCAGCAGTTTTAGGCAGCGAAACTACAATGAGCAGTTCTTC. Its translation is CASSFRQRNYNEQFF.

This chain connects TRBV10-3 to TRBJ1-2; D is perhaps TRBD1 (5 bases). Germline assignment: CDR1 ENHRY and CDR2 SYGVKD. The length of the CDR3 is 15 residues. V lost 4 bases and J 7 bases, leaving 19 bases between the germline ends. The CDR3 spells CAISGHRQNSIGYTF. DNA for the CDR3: TGTGCCATCAGTGGTCATCGACAGAACTCCATTGGCTACACCTTC.

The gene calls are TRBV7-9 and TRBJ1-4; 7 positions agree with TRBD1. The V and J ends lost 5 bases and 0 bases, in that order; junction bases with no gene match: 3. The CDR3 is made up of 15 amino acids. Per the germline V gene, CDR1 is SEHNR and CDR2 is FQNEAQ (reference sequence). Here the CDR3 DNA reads TGTGCCAGCAGCCGGGGGACAGCAACTAATGAAAAACTGTTTTTT. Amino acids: CASSRGTATNEKLFF.

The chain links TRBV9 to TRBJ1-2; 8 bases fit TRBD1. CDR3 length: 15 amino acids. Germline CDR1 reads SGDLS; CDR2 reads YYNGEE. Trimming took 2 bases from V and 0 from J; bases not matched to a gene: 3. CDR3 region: CASSVSGGANYGYTF. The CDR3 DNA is TGTGCCAGCAGCGTCTCAGGGGGCGCTAACTATGGCTACACCTTC.

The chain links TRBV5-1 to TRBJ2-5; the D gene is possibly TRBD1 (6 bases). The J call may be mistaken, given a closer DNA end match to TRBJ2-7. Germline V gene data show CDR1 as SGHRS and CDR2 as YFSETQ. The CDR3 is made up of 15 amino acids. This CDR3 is CASSLGRGTSYEQYF. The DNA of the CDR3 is TGCGCCAGCAGCTTGGGCAGGGGAACAAGCTACGAGCAGTACTTC.

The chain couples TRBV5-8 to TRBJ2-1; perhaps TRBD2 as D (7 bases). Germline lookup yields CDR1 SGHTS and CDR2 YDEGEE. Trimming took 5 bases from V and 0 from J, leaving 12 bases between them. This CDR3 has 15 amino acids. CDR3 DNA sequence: TGTGCCAGCAGTCGCGGGGGCAGCTCCTACAATGAGCAGTTCTTC. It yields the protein CASSRGGSSYNEQFF.

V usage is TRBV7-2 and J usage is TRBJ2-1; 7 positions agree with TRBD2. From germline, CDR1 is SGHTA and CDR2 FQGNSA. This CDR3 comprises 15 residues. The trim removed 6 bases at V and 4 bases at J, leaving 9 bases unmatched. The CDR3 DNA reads TGTGCCAGCAGGTCGCGGGGGTCAAGGTACAATGAGCAGTTCTTC. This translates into CASRSRGSRYNEQFF.

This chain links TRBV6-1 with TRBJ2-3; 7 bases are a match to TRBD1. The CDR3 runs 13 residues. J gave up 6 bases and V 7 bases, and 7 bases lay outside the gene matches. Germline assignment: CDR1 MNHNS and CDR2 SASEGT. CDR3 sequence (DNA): TGTGCCAGCAAAGAGGGGGCGCGGGATACGCAGTATTTT. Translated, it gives CASKEGARDTQYF.

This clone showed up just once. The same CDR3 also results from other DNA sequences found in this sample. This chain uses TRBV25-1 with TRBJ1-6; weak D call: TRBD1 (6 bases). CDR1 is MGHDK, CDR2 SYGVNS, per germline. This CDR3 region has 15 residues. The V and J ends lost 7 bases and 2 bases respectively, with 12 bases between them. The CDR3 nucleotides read TGTGCCAGCAACGTAGGGGGGGCCTATAATTCACCCCTCCACTTT. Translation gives CASNVGGAYNSPLHF.

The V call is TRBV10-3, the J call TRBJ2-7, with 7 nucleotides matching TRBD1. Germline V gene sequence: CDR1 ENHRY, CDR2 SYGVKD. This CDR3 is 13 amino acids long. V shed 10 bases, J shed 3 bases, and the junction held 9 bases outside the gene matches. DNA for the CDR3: TGTGCCACCGCGGACAGGAACTACTACGAGCAGTACTTC. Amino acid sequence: CATADRNYYEQYF.

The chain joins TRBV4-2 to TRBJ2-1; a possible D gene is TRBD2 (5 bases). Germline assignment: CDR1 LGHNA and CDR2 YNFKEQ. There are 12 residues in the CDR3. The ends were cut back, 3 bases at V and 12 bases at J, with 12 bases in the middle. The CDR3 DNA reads TGTGCCAGCAGCCAGAATCGGGATGGGCAGTTCTTC. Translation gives CASSQNRDGQFF.

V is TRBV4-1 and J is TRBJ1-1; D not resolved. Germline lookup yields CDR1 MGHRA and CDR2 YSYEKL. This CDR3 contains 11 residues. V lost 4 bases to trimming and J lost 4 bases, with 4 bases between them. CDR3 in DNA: TGCGCCAGCAGCCGGAGCACTGAAGCTTTCTTT. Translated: CASSRSTEAFF.